This T cell receptor beta chain comes out of a study of T cell responses to AZD1222 COVID-19 vaccine. Study-level results: Only a handful of AZD1222 recipients tested seropositive at baseline. Spike-spanning, vaccine-associated CD4 TCRs were dominant at 160-218 and 743-854. Repertoires were collected only later (after the peak T cell response had occurred). Targets within unmutated variant regions were reportedly found for nearly half of spike-specific TCRs.

Assay: immunoSEQ multiplex PCR; the TCRdb copy retains only in-frame clones and omits some. The table records about 120,000 clones, more than 80% of them present only once. Concerning this clone itself: Its target is not known.

This CDR3 comprises 16 residues. The germline V gene has CDR1 WNHNN and CDR2 SYGVQD (reference sequence). The V end lost 8 bases, the J end lost 5 bases, and 25 bases lay between the germline ends. The rearrangement joins TRBV10-1 to TRBJ2-7; perhaps TRBD1 as D (6 bases). The source material was peripheral blood, sampled on day 0 of AZD1222 vaccination. This TCR came from an adult in good health. CDR3 in DNA: TGCGCCAGCGGAAAGAGGGACCACAGGGCTAGGAACGAGCAGTACTTC. This encodes CASGKRDHRARNEQYF.